This TCR beta chain was obtained from a study of blood T cell repertoires in COVID-19 (TCRdb year 2020). Broadly, across the study: Samples covering the acute and convalescent phases of COVID-19 were provided by collaborators in the United States, Italy and Spain. The samples were drawn from two sources: the first 160 participants of the ongoing ImmuneRACE study, and approximately 1,300 subjects contributed by 6 global collaborators. Deeply sampled blood TCRbeta repertoires from subjects exposed to, actively infected with, or recovered from COVID-19 were included in the dataset. HLA class I and class II types, where available, came from metadata supplied by the sample provider rather than from assay-based typing. The material from the prospective study consisted of cDNA or gDNA derived from T cells, B-cell-depleted T cells, or PBMCs. The repertoires were released in a freely available public database meant as a resource for research on the immune response to SARS-CoV-2. A de-identified subject ID, COVID-19 status, age in years and sex were almost always included in the sample metadata.

From cysteine to phenylalanine, the CDR3 is 15 amino acids long. The entry retains the CDR3 DNA only, 45 bases that are in frame from base 1. At the junction V is shortened by 2 bases and J by 2 bases, with 10 bases in between. The CDR1 and CDR2 encoded by the germline V gene (reference sequence) are SEHNR and FQNEAQ. Points on this clone: Its antigen is currently not known. Qualities for individual bases were not recorded, and no much larger clone is one base off.

TCRbeta CDR3 regions were amplified from genomic DNA using the immunoSEQ Assay, a bias-controlled multiplex PCR. In the original analysis: Within the assay, amplification of reference gene primers was used to estimate how many nucleated cells each sample contained. Sequence reads were collapsed and filtered to measure the absolute abundance of every unique TCRbeta CDR3 rearrangement. For each sample, productive Simpson clonality was calculated by taking the square root of Simpson's diversity index across productive rearrangements. Entries here come from immuneACCESS through TCRdb and include only in-frame sequences with V and J called. Some clones fail to appear in such tables; in the studies checked, an unresolved V gene covers under half of the shortfall, and the cause of the remainder is unknown. The D gene and trimming were derived from the DNA, and the V and J assignments and clone size from that table. This sample comprises over 130,000 clones, about nine tenths of them detected only once. The ten largest make up over 3.5% of the sample.

Results and caveats for the whole study, not just this receptor: The quantity of clinical and demographic metadata differed by source and by participant and was supplied without curation.

Whole blood was collected in K2EDTA tubes by collaborating institutions according to the institutions' own protocols. For TCRbeta analysis, collaborators shipped samples as frozen whole blood, isolated PBMCs, or DNA extracted from either of those sample types. Sequenced: peripheral blood. This sequence was found in a woman in her sixties or seventies with active or convalescent COVID-19. The sequence joins TRBV7-9 to TRBJ1-3; matching of 6 bases hints at TRBD1 as the D gene. At the DNA level, the sequence is TGTGCCAGCAGCTTACAGGGGTTTCCTGGAAACACCATATATTTT. Translated, this gives CASSLQGFPGNTIYF. The CDR3, completed at both ends by the reference TRBV7-9 and TRBJ1-3 genes, gives the full variable domain DTGVSQNPRHKITKRGQNVTFRCDPISEHNRLYWYRQTLGQGPEFLTYFQNEAQLEKSRLLSDRFSAERPKGSFSTLEIQRTEQGDSAMYLCASSLQGFPGNTIYFGEGSWLTVV.